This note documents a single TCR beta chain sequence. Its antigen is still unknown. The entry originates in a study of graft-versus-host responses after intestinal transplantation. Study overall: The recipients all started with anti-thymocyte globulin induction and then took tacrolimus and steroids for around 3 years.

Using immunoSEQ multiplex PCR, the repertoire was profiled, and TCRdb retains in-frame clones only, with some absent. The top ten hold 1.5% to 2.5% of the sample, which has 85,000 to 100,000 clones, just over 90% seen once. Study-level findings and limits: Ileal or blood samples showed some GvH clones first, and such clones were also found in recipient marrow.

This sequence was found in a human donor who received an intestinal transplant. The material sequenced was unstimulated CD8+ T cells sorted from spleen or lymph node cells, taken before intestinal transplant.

In DNA, the CDR3 is TGTGCCAGCAGTTACAAAGCAGGGGCCTACGAGCAGTACTTC. It encodes CASSYKAGAYEQYF. This chain joins TRBV6-5 and TRBJ2-7, with D possibly TRBD1 on 6 matching bases. V was trimmed by 2 bases and J by 2 bases, leaving 10 bases between them. The CDR3 consists of 14 residues. Per the germline V gene, CDR1 is MNHEY and CDR2 is SVGAGI.